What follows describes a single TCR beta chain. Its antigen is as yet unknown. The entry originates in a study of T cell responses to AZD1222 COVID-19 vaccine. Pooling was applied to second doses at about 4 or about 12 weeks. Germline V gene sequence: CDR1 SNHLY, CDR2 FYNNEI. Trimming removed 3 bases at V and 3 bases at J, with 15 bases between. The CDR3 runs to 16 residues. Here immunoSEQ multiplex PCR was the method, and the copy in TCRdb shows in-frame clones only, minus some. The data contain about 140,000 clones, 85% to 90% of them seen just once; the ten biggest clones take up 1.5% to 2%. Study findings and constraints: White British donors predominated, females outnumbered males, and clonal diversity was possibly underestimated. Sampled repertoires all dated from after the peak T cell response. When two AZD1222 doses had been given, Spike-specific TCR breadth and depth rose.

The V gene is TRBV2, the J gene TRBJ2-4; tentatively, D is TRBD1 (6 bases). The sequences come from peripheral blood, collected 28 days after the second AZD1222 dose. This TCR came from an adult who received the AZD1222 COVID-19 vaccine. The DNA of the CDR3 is TGTGCCAGCAGTGATCAACCCAGGGGTAGCAAAAACATTCAGTACTTC. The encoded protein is CASSDQPRGSKNIQYF. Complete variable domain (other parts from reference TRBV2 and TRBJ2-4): EPEVTQTPSHQVTQMGQEVILRCVPISNHLYFYWYRQILGQKVEFLVSFYNNEISEKSEIFDDQFSVERPDGSNFTLKIRSTKLEDSAMYFCASSDQPRGSKNIQYFGAGTRLSVL.